These T cell receptor beta chains were read from a single sample in a study of CD8+CD57+ T cells in acquired aplastic anemia. TCRdb redid the calling of the reads with MiXCR, one entry per CDR3 protein. Of roughly 190,000 distinct CDR3 sequences listed, around 47% are singletons. The sequenced sample was sorted CD4+, CD8+, or CD8+CD57+ T cells (not recorded which) from PBMCs. Every receptor here comes from a human donor with aplastic anemia. CDR3s include the opening cysteine and the closing phenylalanine or tryptophan. Each record gives: D gene, V gene, clone size, J gene, CDR3 DNA, CDR3 protein. A D gene is named only where the DNA matches it firmly. Size values are once, few and many counts, or a class for expanded clones, and some rows have none.

d_call: NA; v_call: TRBV2; clone_size: many; j_call: TRBJ2-3; cdr3_nt: TGTGCCAGCAGTGGCCGAGTGGGAATCACGCAGTATTTT; cdr3_aa: CASSGRVGITQYF
d_call: NA; v_call: TRBV6-2/TRBV6-3; clone_size: few; j_call: TRBJ2-3; cdr3_nt: TGTGCCAGCAGTTACTTGGGTTTTACAGATACGCAGTATTTT; cdr3_aa: CASSYLGFTDTQYF
d_call: TRBD1; v_call: TRBV2; clone_size: NA; j_call: TRBJ2-7; cdr3_nt: TGTGCCAGCAGTGCACTCGGGACAGGGGGCGATTTCTCCTACGAGCAGTACTTC; cdr3_aa: CASSALGTGGDFSYEQYF
d_call: NA; v_call: TRBV10-1; clone_size: NA; j_call: TRBJ2-7; cdr3_nt: TGCGCCAGCGGGGACGGGGCTGAGCTCTACGAGCAGTACTTC; cdr3_aa: CASGDGAELYEQYF
d_call: TRBD1; v_call: TRBV24-1; clone_size: once; j_call: TRBJ1-5; cdr3_nt: TGTGCCACCAGTGATTTGGGACAGGGTGATCAGCCCCAGCATTTT; cdr3_aa: CATSDLGQGDQPQHF
d_call: NA; v_call: TRBV7-8; clone_size: many; j_call: TRBJ1-1; cdr3_nt: TGTGCCAGCAGCTTAGAGGGAAGGAACACTGAAGCTTTCTTT; cdr3_aa: CASSLEGRNTEAFF
d_call: NA; v_call: TRBV12-3/TRBV12-4; clone_size: many; j_call: TRBJ1-2; cdr3_nt: TGTGCCAGCAGCTTAGACTATTCAGGGGATGGCTACACCTTC; cdr3_aa: CASSLDYSGDGYTF
d_call: TRBD2; v_call: TRBV24-1; clone_size: NA; j_call: TRBJ2-1; cdr3_nt: TGTGCCACCAGTGATTCCGGGACTAGCGGGGACAATGAGCAGTTCTTC; cdr3_aa: CATSDSGTSGDNEQFF
d_call: NA; v_call: TRBV7-2; clone_size: many; j_call: TRBJ2-2; cdr3_nt: TGTGCCAGCAGCTTAGGGGGGTCTAGTGGGGAGCTGTTTTTT; cdr3_aa: CASSLGGSSGELFF
d_call: NA; v_call: TRBV29-1; clone_size: NA; j_call: TRBJ2-7; cdr3_nt: TGCAGCGTGGAGGTAGGGCTTGTCGACGAGCAGTACTTC; cdr3_aa: CSVEVGLVDEQYF
d_call: TRBD1; v_call: TRBV7-2; clone_size: many; j_call: TRBJ2-5; cdr3_nt: TGTGCCAGCAGCAAACAACAGGGGTTGGGGCCAGAGACCCAGTACTTC; cdr3_aa: CASSKQQGLGPETQYF
d_call: NA; v_call: TRBV19; clone_size: NA; j_call: TRBJ2-1; cdr3_nt: TGTGCCAGTAGTAGGGGAGGTTTGGGGAGCCATGAGCAGTTCTTC; cdr3_aa: CASSRGGLGSHEQFF
d_call: NA; v_call: TRBV20-1; clone_size: many; j_call: TRBJ2-7; cdr3_nt: TGCAGTGCTAGCCACCAGACCGACTACGAGCAGTACTTC; cdr3_aa: CSASHQTDYEQYF
d_call: TRBD1; v_call: TRBV7-2; clone_size: once; j_call: TRBJ1-2; cdr3_nt: TGTGCCAGCAGCTTTTACAGGGGTTCCGGCTACACCTTC; cdr3_aa: CASSFYRGSGYTF
d_call: NA; v_call: TRBV4-1; clone_size: NA; j_call: TRBJ2-7; cdr3_nt: TGCGCCAGCAGCACGGAGGGGGAGGATGGCTCCTACGAGCAGTACTTC; cdr3_aa: CASSTEGEDGSYEQYF
d_call: NA; v_call: TRBV24-1; clone_size: NA; j_call: TRBJ2-7; cdr3_nt: TGTGCCACCAGTGACCCCCAGGGGACTACCTACGAGCAGTACTTC; cdr3_aa: CATSDPQGTTYEQYF
d_call: NA; v_call: TRBV5-1; clone_size: many; j_call: TRBJ1-3; cdr3_nt: TGCGCCAGCAGCTTTGACAGTCCTGGAAACACCATATATTTT; cdr3_aa: CASSFDSPGNTIYF
d_call: TRBD1; v_call: TRBV5-1; clone_size: few; j_call: TRBJ2-7; cdr3_nt: TGCGCCAGCAGCTTTGGAGGCCGGACAGGGGATTGCGAGCAGTACTTC; cdr3_aa: CASSFGGRTGDCEQYF
d_call: NA; v_call: TRBV2; clone_size: many; j_call: TRBJ2-4; cdr3_nt: TGTGCCAGCAGGAAACAGGGAAGCCTACAACTAGCCAAAAACATTCAGTACTTC; cdr3_aa: CASRKQGSLQLAKNIQYF
d_call: NA; v_call: TRBV29-1; clone_size: NA; j_call: TRBJ2-7; cdr3_nt: TGCAGCGTTGCGGAGGGGGGGGGGGCCGAGCAGTACTTC; cdr3_aa: CSVAEGGGAEQYF
d_call: NA; v_call: TRBV29-1; clone_size: NA; j_call: TRBJ1-2; cdr3_nt: TGCAGCGTTGTTGCGGGCAACTATGGCTACACCTTC; cdr3_aa: CSVVAGNYGYTF
d_call: TRBD1; v_call: TRBV15; clone_size: NA; j_call: TRBJ1-4; cdr3_nt: TGTGCCACCAGCAGATTCGAGGGACAGGAGGATGAAAAACTGTTTTTT; cdr3_aa: CATSRFEGQEDEKLFF
d_call: NA; v_call: TRBV5-1; clone_size: many; j_call: TRBJ2-7; cdr3_nt: TGCGCCAGCAGCGCCACTGACTCCTACGAGCAGTACTTC; cdr3_aa: CASSATDSYEQYF
d_call: NA; v_call: TRBV24-1; clone_size: NA; j_call: TRBJ2-7; cdr3_nt: TGTGCCACCAGTGATTCACAGGGTAACGAGCAGTACTTC; cdr3_aa: CATSDSQGNEQYF
d_call: NA; v_call: TRBV7-9; clone_size: few; j_call: TRBJ2-7; cdr3_nt: TGTGCCAGCAGCCAAGAAGAACGCTACGAGCAGTACTTC; cdr3_aa: CASSQEERYEQYF
d_call: NA; v_call: TRBV2; clone_size: NA; j_call: TRBJ1-1; cdr3_nt: TGTGCCAGCGGGGGTAATGGTGTGCGAGCTTTCTTT; cdr3_aa: CASGGNGVRAFF
d_call: NA; v_call: TRBV7-8; clone_size: few; j_call: TRBJ2-1; cdr3_nt: TGTGCCAGCAGCTCATTTTCATGGGAGCAGTTCTTC; cdr3_aa: CASSSFSWEQFF
d_call: NA; v_call: TRBV19; clone_size: NA; j_call: TRBJ2-3; cdr3_nt: TGTGCCGGTTCAACAGGGAACACAGATACGCAGTATTTT; cdr3_aa: CAGSTGNTDTQYF
d_call: NA; v_call: TRBV6-1; clone_size: NA; j_call: TRBJ2-2; cdr3_nt: TGTGCCAGCAGGCCCTCGCTACGGTCTATCACCGGGAAGCTGTTTTTT; cdr3_aa: CASRPSLRSITGKLFF
d_call: TRBD2; v_call: TRBV28; clone_size: many; j_call: TRBJ2-7; cdr3_nt: TGTGCCAGCAGTTCAAGACTAGCCGAGCAGTACTTC; cdr3_aa: CASSSRLAEQYF
d_call: NA; v_call: TRBV5-1; clone_size: many; j_call: TRBJ2-7; cdr3_nt: TGCGCCAGCAGCTCAGCTCTGAGCGGTACCTACGAGCAGTACTTC; cdr3_aa: CASSSALSGTYEQYF
d_call: NA; v_call: TRBV19; clone_size: many; j_call: TRBJ2-7; cdr3_nt: TGTGCCAGTAGACGACAGGGCCAGCGGGGCGAGCAGTACTTC; cdr3_aa: CASRRQGQRGEQYF
d_call: NA; v_call: TRBV30; clone_size: few; j_call: TRBJ1-2; cdr3_nt: TGTGCCTGGAGTGGTGGGAACTATGGCTACACCTTC; cdr3_aa: CAWSGGNYGYTF
d_call: NA; v_call: TRBV7-9; clone_size: few; j_call: TRBJ2-3; cdr3_nt: TGTGCCAGCAGCTCGACAGTTACGCAGTATTTT; cdr3_aa: CASSSTVTQYF
d_call: NA; v_call: TRBV7-9; clone_size: NA; j_call: TRBJ2-1; cdr3_nt: TGTGCCAGCAGCCCCAGTACCTACAATGAGCAGTTCTTC; cdr3_aa: CASSPSTYNEQFF
d_call: NA; v_call: TRBV7-2; clone_size: NA; j_call: TRBJ1-3; cdr3_nt: TGTGCCAGCAGCCGAACCGGAAACACCATATATTTT; cdr3_aa: CASSRTGNTIYF
d_call: NA; v_call: TRBV6-1; clone_size: NA; j_call: TRBJ1-1; cdr3_nt: TGTGCCAGCACCCAGAGGGCAGGCGGCAACACTGAAGCTTTCTTT; cdr3_aa: CASTQRAGGNTEAFF
d_call: TRBD1; v_call: TRBV9; clone_size: NA; j_call: TRBJ2-7; cdr3_nt: TGTGCCAGCAGCGTAGATGGGACAGGTACCTACGAGCAGTACTTC; cdr3_aa: CASSVDGTGTYEQYF
d_call: NA; v_call: TRBV7-2; clone_size: NA; j_call: TRBJ2-7; cdr3_nt: TGCGCCAGCAGCTGGGACGCCGAGCAGTACTTC; cdr3_aa: CASSWDAEQYF
d_call: NA; v_call: TRBV3-1; clone_size: few; j_call: TRBJ1-2; cdr3_nt: TGTGCCAGCAGCCCAGCGGGAACAATCTATGGCTACACCTTC; cdr3_aa: CASSPAGTIYGYTF
d_call: NA; v_call: TRBV19; clone_size: NA; j_call: TRBJ1-6; cdr3_nt: TGTGCCAGTAGTCTGGTGTACGGGACGGCGGATTCACCCCTCCACTTT; cdr3_aa: CASSLVYGTADSPLHF
d_call: TRBD2; v_call: TRBV2; clone_size: many; j_call: TRBJ2-3; cdr3_nt: TGTGCCAGCAGCCCTAGCGGCCGCACAGATACGCAGTATTTT; cdr3_aa: CASSPSGRTDTQYF
d_call: TRBD2; v_call: TRBV5-6; clone_size: few; j_call: TRBJ2-1; cdr3_nt: TGTGCCAGCAGCTTGGGGGGGGGGAAGTCCTACAATGAGCAGTTCTTC; cdr3_aa: CASSLGGGKSYNEQFF
d_call: NA; v_call: TRBV7-2; clone_size: NA; j_call: TRBJ2-2; cdr3_nt: TGTGCCAGCAGTCGAGACTTGGGAGGGGAGCTGTTTTTT; cdr3_aa: CASSRDLGGELFF
d_call: NA; v_call: TRBV20-1; clone_size: NA; j_call: TRBJ2-1; cdr3_nt: TGCAGTGCTAGAGTTAGAAACAATGAGCAGTTCTTC; cdr3_aa: CSARVRNNEQFF
d_call: TRBD2; v_call: TRBV24-1; clone_size: NA; j_call: TRBJ2-1; cdr3_nt: TGTGCCACCAGTGGCAGTGGACTAGCGGCATACAATGAGCAGTTCTTC; cdr3_aa: CATSGSGLAAYNEQFF
d_call: NA; v_call: TRBV20-1; clone_size: NA; j_call: TRBJ1-6; cdr3_nt: TGCAGTGCTAGAGATAGTAGTAATTCACCCCTCCACTTT; cdr3_aa: CSARDSSNSPLHF
d_call: NA; v_call: TRBV6-5; clone_size: many; j_call: TRBJ1-2; cdr3_nt: TGTGCCAGCAGTTACGTGCCCGGGACGTTGTATGGCTACACCTTC; cdr3_aa: CASSYVPGTLYGYTF
d_call: TRBD1; v_call: TRBV15; clone_size: few; j_call: TRBJ1-6; cdr3_nt: TGTGCCACCAGCAGAGTCGATTTACAGGGGCCACCCCTCCACTTT; cdr3_aa: CATSRVDLQGPPLHF
d_call: TRBD2; v_call: TRBV20-1; clone_size: many; j_call: TRBJ2-7; cdr3_nt: TGCAGTGCTCGCGGGAGTCCCCACGAGCAGTACTTC; cdr3_aa: CSARGSPHEQYF
d_call: TRBD1; v_call: TRBV19; clone_size: many; j_call: TRBJ2-3; cdr3_nt: TGTGCCAGTAGCATTGGGACAGGGACAGATACGCAGTATTTT; cdr3_aa: CASSIGTGTDTQYF
d_call: TRBD1; v_call: TRBV10-3; clone_size: NA; j_call: TRBJ1-3; cdr3_nt: TGTGCCATCAGTGAGTCGACAGGGACTGGAAACACCATATATTTT; cdr3_aa: CAISESTGTGNTIYF
d_call: NA; v_call: TRBV7-9; clone_size: NA; j_call: TRBJ2-7; cdr3_nt: TGTGCCAGCAGCTTGTGGCCGGAAGACTACGAGCAGTACTTC; cdr3_aa: CASSLWPEDYEQYF
d_call: NA; v_call: TRBV2; clone_size: many; j_call: TRBJ2-5; cdr3_nt: TGTGCCAGCACCAGGGAGGTTGGAGAGACCCAGTACTTC; cdr3_aa: CASTREVGETQYF
d_call: NA; v_call: TRBV24-1; clone_size: NA; j_call: TRBJ2-5; cdr3_nt: TGTGCCACCAGTGATAACGTCGGTATCCCCCAGTACTTC; cdr3_aa: CATSDNVGIPQYF
d_call: NA; v_call: TRBV11-2; clone_size: NA; j_call: TRBJ2-5; cdr3_nt: TGTGCCAGCAGCTTAGGTTCTGGCCTACAGTACTTC; cdr3_aa: CASSLGSGLQYF
d_call: TRBD1; v_call: TRBV11-2; clone_size: NA; j_call: TRBJ1-3; cdr3_nt: TGTGCCAGCAGACTTGGACAGGGGGCTGACACCATATATTTT; cdr3_aa: CASRLGQGADTIYF
d_call: NA; v_call: TRBV27; clone_size: NA; j_call: TRBJ1-1; cdr3_nt: TGTGCCAGCACGAAAAGAGGGACTGAGAACACTGAAGCTTTCTTT; cdr3_aa: CASTKRGTENTEAFF
d_call: NA; v_call: TRBV7-8; clone_size: NA; j_call: TRBJ2-7; cdr3_nt: TGTGCCAGCAGCCCAAGCTCGCACTACGAGCAGTACTTC; cdr3_aa: CASSPSSHYEQYF